The 24 T cell receptor beta chains given below trace back to one sample, sequenced in a study of T cell responses to AZD1222 COVID-19 vaccine. Sequenced by immunoSEQ multiplex PCR; TCRdb stores in-frame clones only, minus some. Counted here are about 110,000 clones, about 92% occurring once; the ten biggest clones make up around 7.6%. Sequences were derived from peripheral blood, sampled 28 days after the second AZD1222 dose. Source of these receptors: an adult who received the AZD1222 COVID-19 vaccine.

This clone has only a few counts. The V gene is TRBV30, the J gene TRBJ1-2; D is ambiguous. The CDR3 sequence is 13 residues long. The germline gives CDR1 GTSNPN, CDR2 SVGIG (reference sequence). Trimming pared 0 bases from V and 4 bases from J, leaving 9 bases between. The CDR3 coding sequence is TGTGCCTGGAGTGTAGAACAGATCTATGGCTACACCTTC. It translates to CAWSVEQIYGYTF.

The chain recombines TRBV18 with TRBJ2-7, with D hard to call. The germline V and J ends were trimmed by 0 bases and 3 bases, with 9 bases remaining between them. There are 14 residues in the CDR3. Germline V lookup: CDR1 KGHSH, CDR2 LQKENI. The DNA for the CDR3 is TGTGCCAGCTCACCACCGTTTGAAGGCTACGAGCAGTACTTC. It specifies CASSPPFEGYEQYF.

J is TRBJ2-1 and V is TRBV6-5, with unresolved D. V dropped 1 base and J dropped 8 bases, with 12 bases sitting between them. This CDR3 spans 14 amino acids. CDR1 is MNHEY, CDR2 SVGAGI, per germline. The CDR3 is CASSYLSASHEQFF. The CDR3, as DNA: TGTGCCAGCAGTTACTTATCGGCATCCCATGAGCAGTTCTTC.

This chain connects TRBV6-5 to TRBJ1-6; tentatively, D is TRBD1 (5 bases). Per germline, CDR1 MNHEY and CDR2 SVGAGI. Trimming pared 7 bases from V and 8 bases from J, leaving 18 bases between. This CDR3 comprises 15 residues. DNA for the CDR3: TGTGCCAGCACCGTCCAGGGACGACGAGATTCACCCCTCCACTTT. This codes for CASTVQGRRDSPLHF.

The CDR3 DNA follows: TGCGCCAGCAGCCAAGACAGTACAGCTAATTCACCCCTCCACTTT. As protein: CASSQDSTANSPLHF. This chain joins TRBV4-3 and TRBJ1-6, with unresolved D. CDR1 and CDR2 (germline): LGHNA, YSLEER. Between the trimmed V and J ends, which lost 0 bases and 6 bases, there was a span of 9 bases. This CDR3 region has 15 residues.

V usage is TRBV7-8 and J usage is TRBJ2-5; D unclear. The CDR3 runs to 12 residues. Germline V gene sequence: CDR1 SGHVS, CDR2 FQNEAQ. Trimming removed 7 bases at V and 5 bases at J, with 11 bases between. CDR3 DNA: TGTGCCAGCACCCCCTTAGGGGAGACCCAGTACTTC. Amino acid sequence: CASTPLGETQYF.

This chain links TRBV2 with TRBJ1-4; 9 bases are shared with TRBD1. Looked up from germline, CDR1 is SNHLY and CDR2 is FYNNEI. The CDR3 runs 14 residues. Losses at the gene ends were 6 bases for V and 10 bases for J; bases not matched to a gene: 9. The CDR3 DNA reads TGTGCCAGCAGGGATTCGGGACAGGGAGGAAAACTGTTTTTT. Translating it yields CASRDSGQGGKLFF.

This clone appeared once. This chain links TRBV7-9 with TRBJ1-2; D perhaps matches TRBD1 (5 bases). Trimming pared 8 bases from V and 6 bases from J, leaving 16 bases between. The CDR3 is 13 residues long. Germline-derived CDR1 and CDR2 are SEHNR and FQNEAQ (reference sequence). CDR3 in DNA: TGTGCCAGCGGTCTCCGGGGAGGGGATGGCTACACCTTC. As protein: CASGLRGGDGYTF.

The chain couples TRBV7-2 to TRBJ2-2; D is perhaps TRBD2 (5 bases). This CDR3 region has 14 residues. Germline V gene lookup returns CDR1 SGHTA and CDR2 FQGNSA. V lost 1 base to trimming and J lost 6 bases, with 9 bases between them. DNA of the CDR3: TGTGCCAGCAGCTTAGTCGCGGGTTCCGGGGAGCTGTTTTTT. Translation gives CASSLVAGSGELFF.

This CDR3 is CASRSDVPQHF. The CDR3 DNA is TGTGCCAGCAGGTCGGATGTCCCCCAGCATTTT. The chain is built from TRBV6-5 and TRBJ1-5; D call uncertain. This CDR3 region has 11 residues. Trimming shortened V by 6 bases and J by 10 bases, and 10 bases separated the two germline ends. Germline lookup yields CDR1 MNHEY and CDR2 SVGAGI.

CDR3 in amino acids: CASSRLEQETQYF. The CDR3 DNA follows: TGTGCCAGCAGTCGTCTGGAGCAAGAGACCCAGTACTTC. V is TRBV6-5 and J is TRBJ2-5; D ambiguous. CDR3 length equals 13 residues. Deletions cut 5 bases from V and 2 bases from J, with 9 bases between. Germline V gene data show CDR1 as MNHEY and CDR2 as SVGAGI.

This chain joins TRBV4-3 and TRBJ2-2; weak D call: TRBD2 (6 bases). Germline V gene lookup returns CDR1 LGHNA and CDR2 YSLEER. CDR3 length: 16 amino acids. The V and J ends lost 2 bases and 4 bases respectively, with 14 bases between them. The CDR3 sequence: CASSQPMAGTTGELFF. CDR3 nucleotide sequence: TGCGCCAGCAGCCAACCTATGGCGGGGACCACCGGGGAGCTGTTTTTT.

This chain connects TRBV9 to TRBJ2-3, with 8 bases aligning to TRBD2. Germline CDR1 SGDLS, CDR2 YYNGEE. The CDR3 consists of 15 residues. Germline trimming cut 4 bases from V and 4 bases from J; bases unmatched to any gene: 8. For the CDR3, the DNA is TGTGCCAGCAGCCTTCGGGGGGGCCCCCCAGATACGCAGTATTTT. This translates into CASSLRGGPPDTQYF.

V usage is TRBV5-8 and J usage is TRBJ1-4; the match to TRBD1 covers 8 bases. The CDR3 runs 16 residues. The trim removed 4 bases at V and 4 bases at J, leaving 9 bases unmatched. CDR1 and CDR2 from the germline V gene are SGHTS and YDEGEE. CDR3 sequence reads: CASSGAPGQVNEKLFF. In DNA form, the CDR3 reads TGTGCCAGCAGCGGGGCCCCGGGACAGGTTAATGAAAAACTGTTTTTT.

CDR3 in amino acids: CASSLRDGYGYTF. The CDR3 DNA sequence: TGTGCCAGCAGCTTGCGGGACGGCTATGGCTACACCTTC. This sequence joins TRBV5-6 and TRBJ1-2, with D perhaps matching TRBD1 (5 bases). V dropped 1 base and J dropped 4 bases, with 8 bases sitting between them. Germline V gene data show CDR1 as SGHDT and CDR2 as YYEEEE. The CDR3 consists of 13 residues.

The chain recombines TRBV10-3 with TRBJ1-2; TRBD1 might be the D (6 bases). Trimming stripped 10 bases from V and 7 bases from J, with 19 bases between. Germline V gene sequence: CDR1 ENHRY, CDR2 SYGVKD. The CDR3 is 13 residues long. CDR3 protein: CATTERGASGYTF. For the CDR3, the DNA is TGTGCCACCACCGAAAGGGGGGCCAGTGGCTACACCTTC.

The chain employs TRBV2 and TRBJ1-1; D gene uncertain. Germline values: CDR1 SNHLY, CDR2 FYNNEI. The CDR3 sequence is 17 residues long. Trimming removed 4 bases from V and 0 bases from J, with 18 bases in between. The CDR3 DNA is TGTGCCAGCAGTGCTTTCGGACGCGGAGGTTTGAACACTGAAGCTTTCTTT. Its protein product is CASSAFGRGGLNTEAFF. Using reference TRBV2 and TRBJ1-1 for the parts outside the CDR3, the full variable domain is EPEVTQTPSHQVTQMGQEVILRCVPISNHLYFYWYRQILGQKVEFLVSFYNNEISEKSEIFDDQFSVERPDGSNFTLKIRSTKLEDSAMYFCASSAFGRGGLNTEAFFGQGTRLTVV.

This clone occurred once. V usage is TRBV11-3 and J usage is TRBJ2-1; 8 bases map to TRBD1. From germline, CDR1 is SGHNT and CDR2 YENEEA. Trimming removed 4 bases from V and 5 bases from J; junction bases left unmatched: 13. This CDR3 region has 17 residues. CDR3 DNA: TGTGCCAGCAGCTCCCACATGACAGGGGCGGGCAACAATGAGCAGTTCTTC. This translates into CASSSHMTGAGNNEQFF.

The V and J genes are TRBV7-8 and TRBJ2-1, with a possible D match to TRBD1 (5 bases). Per germline, CDR1 SGHVS and CDR2 FQNEAQ. Trimming left V 5 bases short and J 2 bases short, with 16 bases between. The CDR3 has 16 amino acids. The CDR3 coding sequence is TGTGCCAGCAGCCCCGTGGACAAGAATACCTACAATGAGCAGTTCTTC. Its protein is CASSPVDKNTYNEQFF.

J is TRBJ2-3 and V is TRBV7-9; TRBD1 matches 8 bases. V lost 3 bases, J lost 4 bases, and 3 bases stayed unmatched. The CDR3 loop spans 14 amino acids. The V gene's germline CDR1 is SEHNR and CDR2 FQNEAQ (reference sequence). CDR3 in amino acids: CASSFGQGPDTQYF. The DNA of the CDR3 is TGTGCCAGCAGCTTCGGACAGGGCCCAGATACGCAGTATTTT. The variable domain in full, completed from reference TRBV7-9 and TRBJ2-3, reads DTGVSQNPRHKITKRGQNVTFRCDPISEHNRLYWYRQTLGQGPEFLTYFQNEAQLEKSRLLSDRFSAERPKGSFSTLEIQRTEQGDSAMYLCASSFGQGPDTQYFGPGTRLTVL.

V gene TRBV7-2 combines with J gene TRBJ2-1, with D possibly matching TRBD2 (7 bases). V lost 5 bases to trimming and J lost 2 bases, with 16 bases between them. Germline values: CDR1 SGHTA, CDR2 FQGNSA. The CDR3 extends over 16 amino acids. The DNA of the CDR3 is TGTGCCAGCAGCAAACAGGGCAGCGGGGCCTACAATGAGCAGTTCTTC. Residues: CASSKQGSGAYNEQFF. Combining the CDR3 with reference TRBV7-2 and TRBJ2-1 gives the whole variable domain GAGVSQSPSNKVTEKGKDVELRCDPISGHTALYWYRQSLGQGLEFLIYFQGNSAPDKSGLPSDRFSAERTGGSVSTLTIQRTQQEDSAVYLCASSKQGSGAYNEQFFGPGTRLTVL.

This chain connects TRBV15 to TRBJ2-1; D is unresolved. The CDR3 consists of 15 residues. Trimming took off 0 bases at V and 6 bases at J, with 12 bases between the two ends. Germline values: CDR1 LNHNV, CDR2 YYDKDF (reference sequence). The DNA of the CDR3 is TGTGCCACCAGCAGAGATCGAGGTTTTGGCAATGAGCAGTTCTTC. Encoded protein: CATSRDRGFGNEQFF.

The chain has TRBV19 and TRBJ2-7; maybe TRBD2 (5 bases). Germline V lookup: CDR1 LNHDA, CDR2 SQIVND (reference sequence). This CDR3 region has 14 residues. Trimming pared 8 bases from V and 7 bases from J, leaving 21 bases between. CDR3 amino acids: CASAPQIGPGEQYF. The CDR3 DNA sequence: TGTGCCAGTGCGCCTCAAATCGGGCCGGGGGAGCAGTACTTC.

The chain uses TRBV19 and TRBJ1-2; 7 positions agree with TRBD1. The V gene end was trimmed by 9 bases and the J gene end by 3 bases; junction bases not matched to a gene: 4. The CDR3 length is 12 residues. CDR1 is LNHDA and CDR2 is SQIVND in the germline V gene (reference sequence). CDR3 protein: CASRQGDYGYTF. Here the CDR3 DNA reads TGTGCCAGCAGACAGGGTGACTATGGCTACACCTTC.